These 3 T cell receptor beta chains were sequenced from one sample in a study of response to subunit inactivated influenza vaccine (dated by TCRdb to 2017 to 2018). Receptors were amplified or captured by RT-PCR. The sequencer was an Illumina HiSeq 2500. The public reads were run again by TCRdb, first through fastp at Q25 and then through MiXCR, and only productive beta chains were kept. For every CDR3 protein sequence, its rows merge into one entry that carries the most common genes and DNA. This sample lists 450,000 to 700,000 distinct CDR3 sequences; 12% to 15% were detected once. More than 9.5% of the sample comes from the top ten. The specimen comprised PBMCs from blood, sampled less than 13 days after vaccination. The receptors were sampled from a man aged 45-65 years who received an inactivated influenza vaccine. Donor details come from another sample of the same person, matched by shared clones.

This clonotype was counted only a few times. V usage is TRBV7-9 and J usage is TRBJ2-3, with TRBD2 as a possible D gene (5 bases). This CDR3 has 15 amino acids. Germline CDR1 is SEHNR and CDR2 is FQNEAQ (reference sequence). V dropped 7 bases and J dropped 1 base, with 15 bases sitting between them. The CDR3 is CASNLGLTRTDTQYF. For the CDR3, the DNA is TGTGCCAGCAATCTAGGACTCACTCGCACAGATACGCAGTATTTT.

The chain joins TRBV5-1 to TRBJ2-7; 9 nucleotides line up with TRBD1. Germline V lookup: CDR1 SGHRS, CDR2 YFSETQ. Trimming took 5 bases from V and 1 from J; bases not matched to a gene: 7. This CDR3 spans 15 amino acids. The CDR3 nucleotides are TGCGCCAGCAGTCACCCGGGACAGGGATCCTACGAGCAGTACTTC. Its translation is CASSHPGQGSYEQYF.

The chain is built from TRBV20-1 and TRBJ2-7; 7 bases match TRBD1. The germline V gene has CDR1 DFQATT and CDR2 SNEGSKA (reference sequence). The CDR3 is 13 residues long. Trimming cost V 8 bases and J 3 bases; bases outside gene matches: 10. This chain's CDR3 is CSTDRAQGYEQYF. The CDR3 bases are TGCAGTACAGACAGGGCTCAGGGCTACGAGCAGTACTTC.